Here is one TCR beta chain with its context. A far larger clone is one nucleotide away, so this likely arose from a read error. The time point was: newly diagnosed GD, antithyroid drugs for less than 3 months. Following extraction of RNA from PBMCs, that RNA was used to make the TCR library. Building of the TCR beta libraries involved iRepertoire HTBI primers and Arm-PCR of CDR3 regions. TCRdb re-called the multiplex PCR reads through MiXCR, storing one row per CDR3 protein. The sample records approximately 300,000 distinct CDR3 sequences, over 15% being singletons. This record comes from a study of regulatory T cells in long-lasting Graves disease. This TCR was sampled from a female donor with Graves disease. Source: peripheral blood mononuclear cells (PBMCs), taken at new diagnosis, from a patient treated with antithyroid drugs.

The CDR3 sequence is CASSLEPGAQYF. The CDR3 bases are TGTGCCAGCAGCTTGGAGCCCGGGGCGCAGTATTTT. The chain recombines TRBV11-2 with TRBJ2-3, with a tentative D call TRBD2 (5 bases). The ends were cut back, 3 bases at V and 10 bases at J, with 11 bases in the middle. The CDR3 is made up of 12 amino acids. Per germline, CDR1 SGHAT and CDR2 FQNNGV.